This TCR beta chain was sequenced for a study of T cell responses to AZD1222 COVID-19 vaccine. Study-level information: Pooling of second doses given at about 4 or about 12 weeks was done.

Turning to this clone: The antigen is undetermined.

Profiling relied on immunoSEQ multiplex PCR, and the TCRdb table lists in-frame clones only, not all of them. Among approximately 73,000 clones listed, around four fifths were seen once. Regarding the study as a whole: Of spike-specific TCRs, nearly half reportedly target regions left unmutated in variants. Vaccination with two AZD1222 doses was followed by a rise in Spike-specific TCR breadth and depth. Donors were mostly white British, more females; clonal diversity possibly underestimated.

CDR3 length equals 15 residues. V shed 4 bases and J 9 bases; nucleotides not matched to a gene: 12. CDR1 and CDR2 from the germline V gene are SGDLS and YYNGEE. The chain recombines TRBV9 with TRBJ2-1; 8 positions agree with TRBD2. The specimen comprised peripheral blood, sampled on day 0 of AZD1222 vaccination. The receptor's source is an adult in good health. The CDR3 region is CASSPPTGGPSEQFF. Written as DNA, the CDR3 is TGTGCCAGCAGCCCCCCGACGGGGGGGCCAAGTGAGCAGTTCTTC.